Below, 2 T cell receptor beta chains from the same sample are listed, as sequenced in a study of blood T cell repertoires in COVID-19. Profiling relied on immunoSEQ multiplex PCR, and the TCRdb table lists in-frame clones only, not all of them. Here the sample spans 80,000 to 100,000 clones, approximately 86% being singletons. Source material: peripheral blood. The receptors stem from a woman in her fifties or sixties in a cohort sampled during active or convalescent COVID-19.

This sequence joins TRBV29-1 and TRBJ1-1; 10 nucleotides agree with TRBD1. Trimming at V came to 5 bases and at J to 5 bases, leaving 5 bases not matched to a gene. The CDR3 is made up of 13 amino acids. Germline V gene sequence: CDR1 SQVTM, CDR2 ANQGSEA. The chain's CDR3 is CSVRQGAGTEAFF. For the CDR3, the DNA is TGCAGCGTTAGACAGGGGGCCGGTACTGAAGCTTTCTTT.

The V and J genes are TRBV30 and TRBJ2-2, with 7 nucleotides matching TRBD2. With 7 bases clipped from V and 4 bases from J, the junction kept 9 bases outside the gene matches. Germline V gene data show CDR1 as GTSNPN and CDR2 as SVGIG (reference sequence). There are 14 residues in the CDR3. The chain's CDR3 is CAFLVGGGTGELFF. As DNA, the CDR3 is TGTGCCTTTTTAGTTGGCGGGGGCACCGGGGAGCTGTTTTTT. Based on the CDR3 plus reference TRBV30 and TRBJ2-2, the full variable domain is SQTIHQWPATLVQPVGSPLSLECTVEGTSNPNLYWYRQAAGRGLQLLFYSVGIGQISSEVPQNLSASRPQDRQFILSSKKLLLSDSGFYLCAFLVGGGTGELFFGEGSRLTVL.